The rows below give T cell receptor beta chains drawn from one sample of a study of blood T cell repertoires in COVID-19. Method: immunoSEQ multiplex PCR; TCRdb's copy keeps in-frame clones and lacks some. Of 270,000 or so clones in the sample, around 84% were seen once. The sequencing input was PBMCs or T cells enriched from blood (not recorded which). Receptors originate from a woman in her fifties or sixties who had been exposed to COVID-19. The CDR3 runs from the conserved cysteine through the conserved F or W. The D gene is left open where the match is weak.

j_call | d_call | v_call | cdr3_nt | cdr3_aa
TRBJ2-3 | - | TRBV24-1 | TGTGCCACCAGTGATCTAAGGGGGAACACAGATACGCAGTATTTT | CATSDLRGNTDTQYF
TRBJ2-1 | - | TRBV7-2 | TGTGCCAGCAGCTTCCGCGGGCACAATGAGCAGTTCTTC | CASSFRGHNEQFF
TRBJ2-7 | TRBD2 | TRBV7-2 | TGTGCCAGCAGCTCCCGACCGGGACTAGCGGGGCGCCACTACGAGCAGTACTTC | CASSSRPGLAGRHYEQYF
TRBJ2-3 | TRBD2 | TRBV28 | TGTGCCAGCAGTTCGACTAGCGGGGGCACAAATACGCAGTATTTT | CASSSTSGGTNTQYF
TRBJ2-2 | TRBD1 | TRBV13 | TGTGCCAGCAGCTTTCGACAGGGTAACACCGGGGAGCTGTTTTTT | CASSFRQGNTGELFF
TRBJ2-5 | - | TRBV25-1 | TGTGCCAGCAGTGTACAGGGTGTTCAAGAGACCCAGTACTTC | CASSVQGVQETQYF
TRBJ2-1 | - | TRBV5-1 | TGCGCCAGCAGATACGGGGGTAACAATGAGCAGTTCTTC | CASRYGGNNEQFF
TRBJ2-7 | TRBD2 | TRBV11-2 | TGTGCCAGCAGCCCACGACTAGCGGGGGTGGATGAGCAGTACTTC | CASSPRLAGVDEQYF
TRBJ1-2 | - | TRBV2 | TGTGCCAGCAGATCCCAAGTTGCCCAGGGGATTATATCTAACTATGGCTACACCTTC | CASRSQVAQGIISNYGYTF
TRBJ2-6 | TRBD1 | TRBV5-5 | TGTGCCAGCAGCCAAGGTAGGGGGCAAGGGGCCAACGTCCTGACTTTC | CASSQGRGQGANVLTF